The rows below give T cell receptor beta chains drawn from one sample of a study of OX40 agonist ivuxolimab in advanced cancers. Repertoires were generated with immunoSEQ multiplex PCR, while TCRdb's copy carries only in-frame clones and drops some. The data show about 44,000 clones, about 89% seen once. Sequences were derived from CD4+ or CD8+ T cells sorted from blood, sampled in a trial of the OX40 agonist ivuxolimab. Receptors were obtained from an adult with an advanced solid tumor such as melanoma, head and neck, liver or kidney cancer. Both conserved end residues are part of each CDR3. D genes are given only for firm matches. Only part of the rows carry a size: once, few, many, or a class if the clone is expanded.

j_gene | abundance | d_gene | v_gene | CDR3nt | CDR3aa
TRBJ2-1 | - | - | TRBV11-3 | TGTGCCAGCAGCTTAGGTCCAGCGGCTACCATTGATGAGCAGTTCTTC | CASSLGPAATIDEQFF
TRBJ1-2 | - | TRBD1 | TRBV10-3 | TGTGCCATCAGTGACCGGGACAGTCCCAACTATGGCTACACCTTC | CAISDRDSPNYGYTF
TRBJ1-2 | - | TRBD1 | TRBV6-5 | TGTGCCAGCAGTTACTCTCGGACAGGGAACTATGGCTACACCTTC | CASSYSRTGNYGYTF
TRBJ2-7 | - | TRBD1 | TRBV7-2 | TGTGCCAGCAGCTTAGCAGGGACAGCTCTCTACGAGCAGTACTTC | CASSLAGTALYEQYF
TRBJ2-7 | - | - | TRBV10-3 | TGTGCCATCAGTGCCTCCGGCAGGGAATACGAGCAGTACTTC | CAISASGREYEQYF
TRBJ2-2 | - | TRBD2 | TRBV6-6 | TGTGCCAGCAGTTACCTAGCGGGAGGGCCAGGCGGGGAGCTGTTTTTT | CASSYLAGGPGGELFF
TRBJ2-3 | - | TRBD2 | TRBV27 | TGTGCCAGCAGTTTCATCATTGCGGGAGGGGTAGATACGCAGTATTTT | CASSFIIAGGVDTQYF
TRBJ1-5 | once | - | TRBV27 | TGTGCCAGCAGTCCGACAACCAGCAATCAGCCCCAGCATTTT | CASSPTTSNQPQHF
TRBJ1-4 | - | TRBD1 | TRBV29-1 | TGCAGCGCCCTACAGGGGGCAGAAGAAAAACTGTTTTTT | CSALQGAEEKLFF
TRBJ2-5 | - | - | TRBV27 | TGTGCCAGCAGTACCTATGACTTTATCCAGTACTTC | CASSTYDFIQYF
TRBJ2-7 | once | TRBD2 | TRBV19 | TGTGCCAGTAGTTCGGGCGTCGCTAGCGGGATCTACGAGCAGTACTTC | CASSSGVASGIYEQYF
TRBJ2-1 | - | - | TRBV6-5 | TGTGCCAGCAGTTACTCCCGGGCAGGGTACAATGAGCAGTTCTTC | CASSYSRAGYNEQFF
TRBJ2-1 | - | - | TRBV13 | TGTGCCAGCAGCCCACCGGGACAGCGGGACTCTGAGCAGTTCTTC | CASSPPGQRDSEQFF
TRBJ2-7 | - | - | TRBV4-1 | TGCGCCAGCAGCCAAGGTGGGGGTATCGACGAGCAGTACTTC | CASSQGGGIDEQYF
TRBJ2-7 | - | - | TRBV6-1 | TGTGCCAGCAGTCGGATCGTAACCTACGAGCAGTACTTC | CASSRIVTYEQYF
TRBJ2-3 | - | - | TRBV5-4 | TGTGCCAGCAGCTTGTGGGGCGGCACAGATACGCAGTATTTT | CASSLWGGTDTQYF
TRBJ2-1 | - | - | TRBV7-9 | TGTGCCAGCACCCACCCCCTGGGGCGAACTAATGAGCAGTTCTTC | CASTHPLGRTNEQFF
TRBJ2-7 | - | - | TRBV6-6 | TGTGCCAGCAGTGTGGAGGGGGAAACCAGCTCCTACGAGCAGTACTTC | CASSVEGETSSYEQYF
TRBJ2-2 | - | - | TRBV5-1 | TGCGCCAGCAGCCCGACAGTTGCGAACACCGGGGAGCTGTTTTTT | CASSPTVANTGELFF
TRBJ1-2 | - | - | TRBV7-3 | TGTGCCAGCAGCTGGGTAGCCGGGGACCTTGGTGGCTACACCTTC | CASSWVAGDLGGYTF
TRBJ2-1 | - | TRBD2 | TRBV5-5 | TGTGCCAGCAGCAAAACTAGCGGGATCGACAATGAGCAGTTCTTC | CASSKTSGIDNEQFF
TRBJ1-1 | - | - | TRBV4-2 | TGTGCCAGCAGCCAAGAGGAGGGGCTGATAAACACTGAAGCTTTCTTT | CASSQEEGLINTEAFF
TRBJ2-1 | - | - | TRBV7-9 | TGTGCCAGCAGCCCCCCTTTCGGGTTCTACAATGAGCAGTTCTTC | CASSPPFGFYNEQFF
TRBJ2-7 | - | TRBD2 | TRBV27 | TGTGCCAGCAGTTCATCGATAGCGGGAGCGGTCTACGAGCAGTACTTC | CASSSSIAGAVYEQYF
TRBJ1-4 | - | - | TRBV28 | TGTGCCAGCAGTTTATGGAATCGGGGGCCTACATTT | CASSLWNRGPTF
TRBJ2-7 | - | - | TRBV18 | TGTGCCAGCTTTCACCCCCCTCCTGACACCTACGAGCAGTACTTC | CASFHPPPDTYEQYF
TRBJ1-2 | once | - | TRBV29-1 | TGCAGCGTTGGGGTCCAGGGGCTGGGAGGCTACACCTTC | CSVGVQGLGGYTF
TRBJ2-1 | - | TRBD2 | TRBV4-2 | TGTGCCAGCGGTAGCGGGCCCTACAATGAGCAGTTCTTC | CASGSGPYNEQFF
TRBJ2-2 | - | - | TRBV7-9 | TGTGCCAGCAGCTTACAGGCATCGAGCAACACCGGGGAGCTGTTTTTT | CASSLQASSNTGELFF
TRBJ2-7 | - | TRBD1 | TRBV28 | TGTGCCAGCAGCCAAGGACAGGGGCGCTCCTACGAGCAGTACTTC | CASSQGQGRSYEQYF
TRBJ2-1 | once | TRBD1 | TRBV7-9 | TGTGCCAGCAGCTTCCGGGACAGGGGTTACAATGAGCAGTTCTTC | CASSFRDRGYNEQFF
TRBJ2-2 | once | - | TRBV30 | TGTGCCTGGACCAAGGGAGCCGGGGAGCTGTTTTTT | CAWTKGAGELFF
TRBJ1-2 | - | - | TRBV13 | TGTGCCAGCAGTGAAGAAGACAGCCTAACTAACTATGGCTACACCTTC | CASSEEDSLTNYGYTF
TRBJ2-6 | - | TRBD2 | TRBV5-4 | TGTGCCAGCAGCTTGAGGGGAGGGTCTGGGGCCAACGTCCTGACTTTC | CASSLRGGSGANVLTF
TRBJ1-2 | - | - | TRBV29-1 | TGCAGCGTTGAAGGGGCAGGGTGGGACTATGGCTACACCTTC | CSVEGAGWDYGYTF
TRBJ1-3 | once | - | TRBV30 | TGTGCCTGGAATGGCAGGGGAAACACCATATATTTT | CAWNGRGNTIYF
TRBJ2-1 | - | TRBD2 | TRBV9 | TGTGCCAGCAGCCCGGAGACTAGCGGGAATGAGCAGTTCTTC | CASSPETSGNEQFF
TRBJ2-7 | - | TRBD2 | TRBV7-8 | TGTGCCAGCAGCTCCGGGACTAGCGACTCCTACGAGCAGTACTTC | CASSSGTSDSYEQYF
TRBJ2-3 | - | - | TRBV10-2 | TGCGCCAGCAGTGAGCTCAGGGTAGTAGATACGCAGTATTTT | CASSELRVVDTQYF
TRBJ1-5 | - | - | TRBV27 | TGTGCCAGCAGTTTTGTGGCAGGGAACCAGCCCCAGCATTTT | CASSFVAGNQPQHF
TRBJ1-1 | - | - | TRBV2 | TGTGCCAGCGATTCGGGACTTCTAAACGCTGAAGCTTTCTTT | CASDSGLLNAEAFF
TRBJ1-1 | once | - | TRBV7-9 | TGTGCCAGCAGCGGCGGGGACACCCAAAGGGTAGCTGAAGCTTTCTTT | CASSGGDTQRVAEAFF
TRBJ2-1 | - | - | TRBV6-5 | TGTGCCAGCAGTTACTCGAGGGTCAGGGGTTTGGATGAGCAGTTCTTC | CASSYSRVRGLDEQFF